This T cell receptor (beta chain) was observed in a study of blood T cell repertoires in COVID-19. Only in-frame clones appear in the TCRdb table, and some are missing; sequencing was by immunoSEQ multiplex PCR. The table includes 45,000 to 60,000 clones, around 86% detected once. Trimming at V came to 4 bases and at J to 2 bases, leaving 7 bases not matched to a gene. The CDR3 sequence is 14 residues long. From germline, CDR1 is GTSNPN and CDR2 SVGIG (reference sequence). This TCR derives from a human donor with acute or convalescent COVID-19. The donor label of this sample is uncertain. J is TRBJ2-7 and V is TRBV30, with 8 bases that match TRBD1. The sequenced material came from peripheral blood. The CDR3 bases are TGTGCCTGGACCCTGACAGGGGATCCCTACGAGCAGTACTTC. Protein sequence: CAWTLTGDPYEQYF.